This T cell receptor (beta chain) was sequenced during a study of lymphopenia after photon versus proton radiotherapy. Study-wide findings and caveats: Photon-treated patients lost naive T cells and TCR diversity; proton-treated stayed stable. Authors raise, but do not show, better survival with proton therapy. In patients who died, overall survival fell as post-nadir TCR diversity dropped more.

Details on this clone: Its cognate antigen is unknown.

Assay: immunoSEQ multiplex PCR; the TCRdb copy retains only in-frame clones and omits some. The sample shows more than 20,000 clones, 85% of them seen only once. CDR1 is MDHEN, CDR2 SYDVKM, per germline. CDR3 size: 12 residues. V was trimmed by 7 bases and J by 8 bases, leaving 12 bases between them. Source: peripheral blood, taken from a patient treated with photon-based radiotherapy. The chain combines TRBV28 with TRBJ2-1; D not resolved. This TCR derives from a young man with gastric cancer. CDR3 bases: TGTGCCAGCAAGTATGGGGATTATGAGCAGTTCTTC. Protein: CASKYGDYEQFF.